This TCR beta chain appears in the sequencing data of a study of blood T cell repertoires in COVID-19. Study-wide context: Nucleic acid was either cDNA or gDNA, and it came from T cells, B-cell-depleted T cells, or PBMCs.

The CDR3 is 13 amino acids. The V gene lost 7 bases and the J gene lost 8 bases, with 16 bases spanning the gap. How the authors handled the data: Reference gene primers were amplified, and this amplification served to estimate nucleated cell counts. Data came from immunoSEQ multiplex PCR; TCRdb stores just in-frame clones and leaves some out. The V and J calls and clone size are taken from that table; D and trimming were inferred from the DNA. The sample shows 270,000 or so clones, about 88% of them seen only once. Those enrolled, adults aged about 18 to 89 years, came from under 25 US areas. Individuals in the exposed group had encountered a COVID-19 case within 2 weeks preceding study entry.

This TCR came from a woman aged 45-60 years who had been exposed to COVID-19. Sequenced material: PBMCs or T cells enriched from blood (not recorded which). The chain combines TRBV12-3 or TRBV12-4 with TRBJ2-3, with D perhaps TRBD2 (5 bases). Here the CDR3 DNA reads TGTGCCAGCATTGACCGGGAAACGGGTACGCAGTATTTT. Translated: CASIDRETGTQYF.